A single sample gave rise to the 31 T cell receptor beta chains below, sequenced in a study of blood T cell repertoires in COVID-19. Profiling relied on immunoSEQ multiplex PCR, and the TCRdb table lists in-frame clones only, not all of them. The table shows 200,000 or so clones, with about 90% occurring only once. The specimen sequenced was peripheral blood. Receptor source: a man aged 40-50 years with active or convalescent COVID-19.

The chain is built from TRBV28 and TRBJ1-1; TRBD1 aligns across 10 bases. Germline V gene data show CDR1 as MDHEN and CDR2 as SYDVKM. There are 15 residues in the CDR3. Trimming took 6 bases from V and 2 from J; bases not matched to a gene: 6. CDR3 nucleotide sequence: TGTGCCAGCAGCCGAGACAGGGGGCATAACACTGAAGCTTTCTTT. Translation: CASSRDRGHNTEAFF.

The V gene is TRBV27, the J gene TRBJ2-7, with 10 bases fitting TRBD2. CDR3 length: 16 residues. V was clipped by 5 bases and J by 5 bases; unmatched bases: 12. The germline V gene encodes CDR1 MNHEY and CDR2 SMNVEV (reference sequence). The CDR3 reads CASSTGPSGSLHEQYF. CDR3 DNA: TGTGCCAGCAGTACCGGCCCTAGCGGGAGCCTCCACGAGCAGTACTTC.

This sequence joins TRBV19 and TRBJ1-4; 7 nucleotides align to TRBD1. The CDR3 extends over 15 amino acids. Losses at the gene ends were 5 bases for V and 5 bases for J; bases not matched to a gene: 8. Germline loops: CDR1 LNHDA, CDR2 SQIVND (reference sequence). CDR3: CASSEFMGQNEKLFF. As DNA, the CDR3 is TGTGCCAGTAGTGAATTCATGGGACAGAATGAAAAACTGTTTTTT.

The gene calls are TRBV28 and TRBJ1-6, with 8 bases that match TRBD1. The CDR3 extends over 15 amino acids. The V and J ends lost 4 bases and 7 bases, in that order; junction bases with no gene match: 6. Germline V lookup: CDR1 MDHEN, CDR2 SYDVKM. DNA for the CDR3: TGTGCCAGCAGTTCCGCGGACAGGGACAATTCACCCCTCCACTTT. This sequence encodes CASSSADRDNSPLHF.

This sequence joins TRBV18 and TRBJ2-7, with TRBD1 matching 8 bases. There are 15 residues in the CDR3. Germline CDR1 and CDR2: KGHSH and LQKENI. V lost 2 bases, J lost 3 bases, and 6 bases stayed unmatched. This CDR3 is CASSPTGRGHYEQYF. As DNA, the CDR3 is TGTGCCAGCTCACCAACGGGCAGGGGGCACTACGAGCAGTACTTC.

This clone was observed once. This rearrangement joins TRBV6-5 to TRBJ1-5; D is undetermined. The CDR3 runs to 15 residues. Trimming removed 6 bases at V and 0 bases at J, with 12 bases between. Germline V gene lookup returns CDR1 MNHEY and CDR2 SVGAGI. CDR3 protein: CASRADGVSNQPQHF. The CDR3 DNA reads TGTGCCAGCAGGGCGGACGGGGTTAGCAATCAGCCCCAGCATTTT.

This clone was detected once. This chain joins TRBV2 and TRBJ2-3, with D maybe TRBD2 (6 bases). Trimming left V 7 bases short and J 4 bases short, with 12 bases between. The CDR3 is made up of 13 amino acids. Germline assignment: CDR1 SNHLY and CDR2 FYNNEI. This CDR3 is CASTSRGSDTQYF. The CDR3 nucleotides are TGTGCCAGCACGAGTCGGGGGTCAGATACGCAGTATTTT.

This clone was counted a few times. The chain combines TRBV5-4 with TRBJ2-7, with unresolved D. There are 13 residues in the CDR3. CDR1 SGHNT and CDR2 YYREEE come from the germline V gene (reference sequence). V was shortened by 1 base and J by 4 bases, with 9 bases between the two germline ends. The CDR3, as DNA: TGTGCCAGCAGCTTGATTTCGGGTTACGAGCAGTACTTC. Protein: CASSLISGYEQYF.

The CDR3 coding sequence is TGTGCCAGCAGCCGTATGGGGGCCAACTATGGCTACACCTTC. This translates into CASSRMGANYGYTF. V and J are TRBV27 and TRBJ1-2; weak D call: TRBD1 (6 bases). Germline CDR1 reads MNHEY; CDR2 reads SMNVEV (reference sequence). Trimming took off 6 bases at V and 2 bases at J, with 13 bases between the two ends. The CDR3 has 14 residues.

This chain connects TRBV9 to TRBJ2-7; D not certain. In germline, CDR1 is SGDLS, CDR2 YYNGEE. Between the trimmed V and J ends, which lost 4 bases and 0 bases, there was a span of 8 bases. This CDR3 is 13 amino acids long. CDR3 sequence: CASSPDISYEQYF. CDR3 sequence (DNA): TGTGCCAGCAGCCCTGACATCTCCTACGAGCAGTACTTC.

The chain combines TRBV7-9 with TRBJ2-7, with D tentatively TRBD1 (5 bases). CDR1 and CDR2 from the germline V gene are SEHNR and FQNEAQ (reference sequence). V lost 8 bases and J lost 6, with 14 bases in between. The CDR3 totals 12 residues. DNA of the CDR3: TGTGCCAGCGGATTCGGACACCTCGAGCAGTACTTC. It is translated as CASGFGHLEQYF.

The J gene is TRBJ2-1, the V gene TRBV2, with 9 bases fitting TRBD2. The V and J ends lost 2 bases and 10 bases, in that order; junction bases with no gene match: 12. Per the germline V gene, CDR1 is SNHLY and CDR2 is FYNNEI. This CDR3 has 16 residues. The CDR3 coding sequence is TGTGCCAGCAGTGAATGGAGCGGGAGGACAAACGGAGAGCAGTTCTTC. It encodes CASSEWSGRTNGEQFF.

This rearrangement joins TRBV27 to TRBJ2-2, with D possibly being TRBD1 (6 bases). The CDR3 has 18 amino acids. The germline V gene encodes CDR1 MNHEY and CDR2 SMNVEV (reference sequence). Trimming left V 5 bases short and J 3 bases short, with 22 bases between. CDR3 protein: CASSPDQIRGRDTGELFF. The CDR3 DNA sequence: TGTGCCAGCAGTCCTGACCAGATCAGGGGAAGGGACACCGGGGAGCTGTTTTTT.

V is TRBV2 and J is TRBJ2-3; 12 bases align to TRBD2. The CDR3 contains 15 residues. From germline, CDR1 is SNHLY and CDR2 FYNNEI. The V and J ends lost 6 bases and 5 bases, in that order; junction bases with no gene match: 6. The CDR3 nucleotides read TGTGCCAGCAGCTTCACTAGCGGGAGGCGAGATACGCAGTATTTT. Translating it yields CASSFTSGRRDTQYF. The full variable domain, rest sourced from reference TRBV2 and TRBJ2-3, is EPEVTQTPSHQVTQMGQEVILRCVPISNHLYFYWYRQILGQKVEFLVSFYNNEISEKSEIFDDQFSVERPDGSNFTLKIRSTKLEDSAMYFCASSFTSGRRDTQYFGPGTRLTVL.

The chain carries TRBV24-1 and TRBJ2-2, with 7 bases lining up with TRBD1. The CDR3 is 16 amino acids. The junction had 6 bases not matched to a gene; V was cut back by 1 base and J by 5 bases. CDR1 KGHDR and CDR2 SFDVKD come from the germline V gene. The CDR3 loop reads CATSDFNRGGTGELFF. The CDR3 coding sequence is TGTGCCACCAGTGATTTTAACAGGGGTGGAACCGGGGAGCTGTTTTTT.

This rearrangement joins TRBV28 to TRBJ1-1, with 8 positions matching TRBD1. CDR3 length: 16 amino acids. With 5 bases clipped from V and 1 base from J, the junction kept 9 bases outside the gene matches. Germline V lookup: CDR1 MDHEN, CDR2 SYDVKM. CDR3 sequence: CASSTRQGRGNTEAFF. For the CDR3, the DNA is TGTGCCAGCAGTACGCGACAGGGGAGAGGGAACACTGAAGCTTTCTTT.

This chain joins TRBV9 and TRBJ2-3, with D hard to call. Germline V lookup: CDR1 SGDLS, CDR2 YYNGEE. V lost 4 bases to trimming and J lost 4 bases, with 10 bases between them. The CDR3 consists of 13 residues. The chain's CDR3 is CASSPQISDTQYF. Here the CDR3 DNA reads TGTGCCAGCAGCCCGCAGATATCAGATACGCAGTATTTT.

This chain joins TRBV7-2 and TRBJ2-5, with 9 nucleotides matching TRBD2. CDR1 is SGHTA, CDR2 FQGNSA, per germline. J was trimmed by 1 base and V by 3 bases; bases with no gene match: 3. The CDR3 covers 15 residues. CDR3 coding DNA: TGTGCCAGCAGCTTTAGCGGGGGATTCCAAGAGACCCAGTACTTC. Translating it yields CASSFSGGFQETQYF.

The chain is built from TRBV28 and TRBJ2-7; perhaps TRBD1 as D (5 bases). Trimming removed 7 bases from V and 3 bases from J, with 19 bases in between. The CDR3 has 15 residues. CDR1 is MDHEN and CDR2 is SYDVKM in the germline V gene. As DNA, the CDR3 is TGTGCCAGCACCAAGGACATTACTCTAGTCTACGAGCAGTACTTC. Amino acid sequence: CASTKDITLVYEQYF.

The CDR3 reads CASSSRVGGTYEQYF. The CDR3 region has the DNA TGTGCCAGCAGCTCCAGGGTAGGTGGCACCTACGAGCAGTACTTC. The chain carries TRBV5-6 and TRBJ2-7; tentatively, D is TRBD1 (5 bases). V lost 3 bases, J lost 2 bases, and 15 bases lay in between. The CDR3 extends over 15 amino acids. Germline CDR1 and CDR2: SGHDT and YYEEEE.

Comment on this clone: Distinct nucleotide sequences in the sample also encode this CDR3. This chain uses TRBV9 with TRBJ2-3; D gene ambiguous. The CDR3 spans 14 residues. With 1 base removed from V and 0 bases from J, the gap between germline ends came to 6 bases. Germline V gene sequence: CDR1 SGDLS, CDR2 YYNGEE. CDR3 sequence (DNA): TGTGCCAGCAGCGTATCGGGTAGCACAGATACGCAGTATTTT. Its protein product is CASSVSGSTDTQYF.

V and J are TRBV7-6 and TRBJ2-7, with a weak D call TRBD2 (5 bases). The CDR3 is 13 amino acids. The V gene's germline CDR1 is SGHVS and CDR2 FNYEAQ. V lost 5 bases and J 2 bases, leaving 10 bases between the germline ends. The CDR3 sequence: CASSPWETYEQYF. CDR3 DNA sequence: TGTGCCAGCAGCCCCTGGGAGACCTACGAGCAGTACTTC.

V gene TRBV9 combines with J gene TRBJ1-5; D is possibly TRBD1 (6 bases). Trimming took off 0 bases at V and 6 bases at J, with 10 bases between the two ends. Germline V gives CDR1 SGDLS, CDR2 YYNGEE. The CDR3 spans 14 residues. In DNA, the CDR3 is TGTGCCAGCAGCGTAGGGGGGCTGGGTCAGCCCCAGCATTTT. It is translated as CASSVGGLGQPQHF.

The chain joins TRBV10-2 to TRBJ2-7, with 7 nucleotides matching TRBD1. Germline-derived CDR1 and CDR2 are WSHSY and SAAADI. The V segment lost 3 bases and the J segment 0 bases; nucleotides outside the gene matches: 5. The CDR3 spans 15 residues. The CDR3 protein is CASSDPGQVSYEQYF. The CDR3, as DNA: TGCGCCAGCAGTGATCCCGGACAGGTCTCCTACGAGCAGTACTTC.

This clone came up a few times. The chain recombines TRBV11-2 with TRBJ1-4; D ambiguous. The germline V gene has CDR1 SGHAT and CDR2 FQNNGV. V lost 3 bases, J lost 0 bases, and 8 bases lay in between. The length of the CDR3 is 15 residues. The CDR3 spells CASSFLEATNEKLFF. The DNA of the CDR3 is TGTGCCAGCAGCTTTTTGGAGGCAACTAATGAAAAACTGTTTTTT. Full variable domain (rest looked up from reference TRBV11-2 and TRBJ1-4): EAGVAQSPRYKIIEKRQSVAFWCNPISGHATLYWYQQILGQGPKLLIQFQNNGVVDDSQLPKDRFSAERLKGVDSTLKIQPAKLEDSAVYLCASSFLEATNEKLFFGSGTQLSVL.

The chain recombines TRBV28 with TRBJ2-5; TRBD2 is a possible D gene (6 bases). Trimming shortened V by 5 bases and J by 2 bases, and 18 bases separated the two germline ends. The CDR3 sequence is 16 residues long. The V gene's germline CDR1 is MDHEN and CDR2 SYDVKM. Here the CDR3 reads CASSGSGGVRQETQYF. The CDR3 DNA is TGTGCCAGCAGTGGGAGTGGAGGGGTTCGGCAAGAGACCCAGTACTTC.

The chain combines TRBV23-1 with TRBJ2-1; D is unresolved. TRBV23-1 is identified as an open reading frame with a role that is uncertain. CDR3 length equals 14 residues. The V end lost 0 bases, the J end lost 3 bases, and 6 bases lay between the germline ends. The CDR3 loop reads CASSQSRGYNEQFF. In nucleotides, the CDR3 is TGCGCCAGCAGTCAATCTAGAGGCTACAATGAGCAGTTCTTC.

The chain couples TRBV7-3 to TRBJ2-1; the D gene is possibly TRBD1 (7 bases). Looked up from germline, CDR1 is SGHTA and CDR2 is FQGTGA. V was pared by 6 bases and J by 1 base, with 10 bases between. The CDR3 consists of 14 residues. CDR3 DNA: TGTGCCAGCAGTCAGGGGGGTTCCTACAATGAGCAGTTCTTC. Translating gives CASSQGGSYNEQFF.

This clone showed up just once. The J gene is TRBJ2-3, the V gene TRBV24-1; 9 nucleotides match TRBD2. Germline V gives CDR1 KGHDR, CDR2 SFDVKD. V lost 3 bases and J lost 0; bases outside the gene matches: 6. The CDR3 loop spans 17 amino acids. CDR3 region: CATSDPTSGLSTDTQYF. The CDR3 DNA follows: TGTGCCACCAGTGATCCGACTAGCGGTCTAAGCACAGATACGCAGTATTTT.

This clone came up many times. This rearrangement joins TRBV6-5 to TRBJ2-7, with D tentatively TRBD2 (6 bases). Germline CDR1 is MNHEY and CDR2 is SVGAGI. V was cut by 6 bases and J by 7 bases, with 19 bases left in between. The CDR3 covers 14 residues. The DNA of the CDR3 is TGTGCCAGCAGAAAACCCGGGGGTAGGAGGGAGCAGTACTTC. Protein sequence: CASRKPGGRREQYF.

J is TRBJ1-2 and V is TRBV28; D not certain. The CDR3 covers 15 residues. Germline V gene lookup returns CDR1 MDHEN and CDR2 SYDVKM. CDR3 sequence (DNA): TGTGCTACGGGTGGAGAGGGTGAGAGATTATGGGGCTACACCTTC. Amino acid sequence: CATGGEGERLWGYTF.